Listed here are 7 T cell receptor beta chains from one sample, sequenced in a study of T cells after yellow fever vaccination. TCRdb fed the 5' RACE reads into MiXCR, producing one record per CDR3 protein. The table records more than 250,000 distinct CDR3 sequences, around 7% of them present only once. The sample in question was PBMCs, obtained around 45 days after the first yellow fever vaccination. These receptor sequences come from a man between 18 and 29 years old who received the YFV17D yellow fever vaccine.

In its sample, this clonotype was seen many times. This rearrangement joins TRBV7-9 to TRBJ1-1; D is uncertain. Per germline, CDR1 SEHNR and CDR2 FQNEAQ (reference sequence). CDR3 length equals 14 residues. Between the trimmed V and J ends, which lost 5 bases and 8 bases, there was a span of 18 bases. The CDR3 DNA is TGTGCCAGCAGCCGTATTACCTACAGTGAGGAAGCTTTCTTT. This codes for CASSRITYSEEAFF.

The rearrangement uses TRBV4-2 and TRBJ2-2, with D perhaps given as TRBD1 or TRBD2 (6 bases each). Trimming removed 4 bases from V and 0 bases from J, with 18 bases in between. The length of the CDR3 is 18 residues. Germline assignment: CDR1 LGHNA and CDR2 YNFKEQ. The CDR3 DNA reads TGTGCCAGCAGCCCGGGGGTCACCGGGACACCGAACACCGGGGAGCTGTTTTTT. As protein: CASSPGVTGTPNTGELFF.

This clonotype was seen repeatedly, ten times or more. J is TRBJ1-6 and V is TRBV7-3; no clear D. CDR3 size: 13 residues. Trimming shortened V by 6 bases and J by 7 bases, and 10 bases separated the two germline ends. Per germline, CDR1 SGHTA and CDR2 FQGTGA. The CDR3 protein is CASRRSGNSPLHF. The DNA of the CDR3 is TGTGCCAGCAGGCGCAGTGGGAATTCACCCCTCCACTTT.

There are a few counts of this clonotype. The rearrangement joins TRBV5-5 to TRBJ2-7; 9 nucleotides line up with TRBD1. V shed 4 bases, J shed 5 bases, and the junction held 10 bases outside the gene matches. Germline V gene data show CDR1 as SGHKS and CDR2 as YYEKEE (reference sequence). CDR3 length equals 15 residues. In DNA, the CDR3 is TGTGCCAGCAGCCCCCCCGGGACAGGGAAACACGAGCAGTACGTC. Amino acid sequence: CASSPPGTGKHEQYV.

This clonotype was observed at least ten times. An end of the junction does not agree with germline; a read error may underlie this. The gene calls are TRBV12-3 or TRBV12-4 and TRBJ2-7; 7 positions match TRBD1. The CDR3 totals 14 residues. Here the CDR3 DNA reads TGTGCCAGCAGTGGCGCCGGGACAGCAAATGGGATTCAATTC. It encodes CASSGAGTANGIQF.

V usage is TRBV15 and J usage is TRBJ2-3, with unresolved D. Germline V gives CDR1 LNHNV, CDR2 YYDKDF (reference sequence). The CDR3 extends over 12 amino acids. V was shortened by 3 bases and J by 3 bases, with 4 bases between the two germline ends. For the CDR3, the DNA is TGTGCCACCAGCAGGGAGACAGATACGCAGTATTTT. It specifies CATSRETDTQYF.

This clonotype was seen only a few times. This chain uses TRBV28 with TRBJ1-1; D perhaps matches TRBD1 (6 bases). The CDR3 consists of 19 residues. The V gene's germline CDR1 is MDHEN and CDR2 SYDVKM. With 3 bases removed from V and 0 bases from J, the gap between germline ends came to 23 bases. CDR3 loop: CASSFFMRPRTAMNTEAFF. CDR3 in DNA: TGTGCCAGCAGTTTCTTCATGCGGCCCCGGACAGCGATGAACACTGAAGCTTTCTTT.